The 19 T cell receptor beta chains listed next were all sequenced from one sample in a study of blood T cell repertoires in COVID-19 (dated by TCRdb to the early 2020s). Library generation was performed with the immunoSEQ multiplex PCR assay. Entries here come from immuneACCESS through TCRdb and include only in-frame sequences with V and J called. Some clones fail to appear in such tables; in the studies checked, an unresolved V gene covers under half of the shortfall, and the cause of the remainder is unknown. Here the sample has 350,000 or so clones; less than 90% occur a single time. More than 0.8% of the sample comes from the top ten. Sequenced sample: PBMCs or T cells enriched from blood (not recorded which). These TCRs come from a woman aged 25 to 39 who had recovered from COVID-19.

This clone was seen once. The chain uses TRBV5-6 and TRBJ2-7, with TRBD1 identical over 7 bases. CDR3 length: 14 residues. Germline V lookup: CDR1 SGHDT, CDR2 YYEEEE. V shed 4 bases and J 3 bases; nucleotides not matched to a gene: 7. The CDR3, as DNA: TGTGCCAGCAGCCCACCGACAGGGAACTACGAGCAGTACTTC. Its translation is CASSPPTGNYEQYF.

The chain links TRBV19 to TRBJ2-5; the match to TRBD2 covers 9 bases. CDR1 and CDR2 from the germline V gene are LNHDA and SQIVND (reference sequence). The CDR3 has 15 amino acids. The V gene end was trimmed by 11 bases and the J gene end by 5 bases; junction bases not matched to a gene: 15. CDR3 loop: CASGVAGDPGETQYF. In DNA form, the CDR3 reads TGTGCCTCAGGGGTAGCGGGGGACCCGGGGGAGACCCAGTACTTC.

This clone was recorded once. This CDR3 reads CSAEFRETQYF. The CDR3 DNA sequence: TGCAGTGCAGAGTTCCGAGAGACCCAGTACTTC. The chain has TRBV20-1 and TRBJ2-5; D is uncertain. The V gene's germline CDR1 is DFQATT and CDR2 SNEGSKA (reference sequence). This CDR3 has 11 amino acids. Trimming pared 6 bases from V and 4 bases from J, leaving 9 bases between.

The chain recombines TRBV19 with TRBJ1-4, with D possibly matching TRBD1 (5 bases). With 5 bases removed from V and 8 bases from J, the gap between germline ends came to 15 bases. The CDR3 contains 14 residues. Germline CDR1 and CDR2: LNHDA and SQIVND (reference sequence). CDR3 bases: TGTGCCAGTAGTCCACGGACACGGGGGGAAAAACTGTTTTTT. Translated, it gives CASSPRTRGEKLFF.

This chain uses TRBV18 with TRBJ2-3; tentatively, D is TRBD1 (6 bases). V gave up 8 bases and J gave up 6 bases, with 9 bases separating them. Germline V gene data show CDR1 as KGHSH and CDR2 as LQKENI. The CDR3 contains 11 residues. The CDR3: CASPGEDTQYF. In DNA form, the CDR3 reads TGTGCCAGCCCAGGGGAGGATACGCAGTATTTT.

This chain joins TRBV10-3 and TRBJ1-2; TRBD1 might be the D (6 bases). The length of the CDR3 is 13 residues. V was trimmed by 7 bases and J by 4 bases, leaving 13 bases between them. In germline, CDR1 is ENHRY, CDR2 SYGVKD. The CDR3 region is CAIKADRFYGYTF. CDR3 nucleotides: TGTGCCATCAAGGCGGACAGATTCTATGGCTACACCTTC.

The chain combines TRBV18 with TRBJ1-5; D is perhaps TRBD1 (6 bases). The CDR3 length is 13 residues. Germline assignment: CDR1 KGHSH and CDR2 LQKENI. The V gene lost 8 bases and the J gene lost 5 bases, with 13 bases spanning the gap. DNA for the CDR3: TGTGCCAGCGCAGGACAGACCGATCAGCCCCAGCATTTT. Residues: CASAGQTDQPQHF.

The J gene is TRBJ1-2, the V gene TRBV7-2; D perhaps matches TRBD1 (5 bases). Germline CDR1 SGHTA, CDR2 FQGNSA. The CDR3 consists of 14 residues. Trimming shortened V by 1 base and J by 8 bases, and 14 bases separated the two germline ends. Here the CDR3 reads CASSLDSGREGYTF. DNA of the CDR3: TGTGCCAGCAGCTTAGATTCGGGCAGGGAAGGCTACACCTTC.

The chain links TRBV19 to TRBJ2-2; 9 bases match TRBD1. CDR1 is LNHDA, CDR2 SQIVND, per germline (reference sequence). There are 13 residues in the CDR3. J was trimmed by 8 bases and V by 10 bases; bases with no gene match: 8. CDR3 DNA sequence: TGTGCCACCGGGACAGGGCGGTCTGGGGAGCTGTTTTTT. Its protein is CATGTGRSGELFF.

This chain uses TRBV27 with TRBJ1-4, with D perhaps TRBD1 (6 bases). The V gene lost 6 bases and the J gene lost 8 bases, with 13 bases spanning the gap. The germline V gene encodes CDR1 MNHEY and CDR2 SMNVEV (reference sequence). This CDR3 region has 13 residues. CDR3 region: CASRQGREEKLFF. CDR3 DNA: TGTGCCAGCAGGCAGGGGAGAGAAGAAAAACTGTTTTTT.

As regards this clone: This specimen includes other DNA sequences encoding the same CDR3. The V gene is TRBV5-1, the J gene TRBJ1-3; D not certain. Looked up from germline, CDR1 is SGHRS and CDR2 is YFSETQ. This CDR3 region has 14 residues. V was shortened by 0 bases and J by 3 bases, with 7 bases between the two germline ends. This CDR3 is CASSLAGIGNTIYF. The CDR3 DNA follows: TGCGCCAGCAGCTTGGCAGGAATTGGAAACACCATATATTTT.

The V call is TRBV11-1, the J call TRBJ2-3; 8 nucleotides agree with TRBD2. The J segment lost 1 base and the V segment lost 3 bases, leaving 3 bases of the junction unmatched. Per germline, CDR1 SGHAT and CDR2 FQDESV (reference sequence). This CDR3 spans 15 amino acids. The chain's CDR3 is CASSFGGVGTDTQYF. The CDR3, as DNA: TGTGCCAGCAGCTTCGGGGGGGTCGGCACAGATACGCAGTATTTT.

This clone was detected once. This chain joins TRBV18 and TRBJ1-3, with D hard to call. V was shortened by 3 bases and J by 3 bases, with 9 bases between the two germline ends. CDR1 is KGHSH and CDR2 is LQKENI in the germline V gene. The length of the CDR3 is 14 residues. The CDR3 region is CASSPEGVGNTIYF. CDR3 coding DNA: TGTGCCAGCTCACCGGAAGGAGTTGGAAACACCATATATTTT.

This clone appeared a few times. The rearrangement joins TRBV7-9 to TRBJ2-7, with D perhaps TRBD1 (5 bases). Between the trimmed V and J ends, which lost 3 bases and 0 bases, there was a span of 6 bases. Germline V CDR1 and CDR2: SEHNR, FQNEAQ (reference sequence). CDR3 length: 13 residues. CDR3: CASSFDSSYEQYF. The CDR3 nucleotides read TGTGCCAGCAGCTTTGACAGCTCCTACGAGCAGTACTTC.

The chain is built from TRBV28 and TRBJ2-3; weak D call: TRBD1 (7 bases). The CDR3 spans 17 residues. Germline assignment: CDR1 MDHEN and CDR2 SYDVKM. V was clipped by 7 bases and J by 5 bases, with 25 bases between them. CDR3 coding DNA: TGTGCCAGCACTTCGGGGGCACAGGGGCGGTTAGAAGATACGCAGTATTTT. Amino acids: CASTSGAQGRLEDTQYF. The full variable domain, in which reference TRBV28 and TRBJ2-3 provide the parts outside the CDR3, is DVKVTQSSRYLVKRTGEKVFLECVQDMDHENMFWYRQDPGLGLRLIYFSYDVKMKEKGDIPEGYSVSREKKERFSLILESASTNQTSMYLCASTSGAQGRLEDTQYFGPGTRLTVL.

The genes are TRBV30 and TRBJ1-6, with D tentatively TRBD1 (5 bases). V gave up 7 bases and J gave up 5 bases, with 18 bases separating them. In germline, CDR1 is GTSNPN, CDR2 SVGIG (reference sequence). The CDR3 extends over 15 amino acids. CDR3 sequence reads: CAFASVSRDNSPLHF. As DNA, the CDR3 is TGTGCCTTCGCTTCGGTGTCCAGGGATAATTCACCCCTCCACTTT.

The chain recombines TRBV5-1 with TRBJ1-2; the match to TRBD1 covers 9 bases. In germline, CDR1 is SGHRS, CDR2 YFSETQ. With V trimmed by 4 bases and J by 8 bases, 12 bases remained unmatched. This CDR3 region has 15 residues. The CDR3 region has the DNA TGCGCCAGCAGCGAACAGGGACAGGGTCTTCGAGGCTACACCTTC. It encodes CASSEQGQGLRGYTF.

This clone showed up just a few times. The chain has TRBV5-5 and TRBJ2-3; 8 positions match TRBD2. The length of the CDR3 is 15 residues. J was trimmed by 2 bases and V by 2 bases; bases with no gene match: 4. In germline, CDR1 is SGHKS, CDR2 YYEKEE (reference sequence). The CDR3 DNA follows: TGTGCCAGCAGCTTAGCCGGGGGGGTCACAGATACGCAGTATTTT. Amino acid sequence: CASSLAGGVTDTQYF.

The chain is built from TRBV6-5 and TRBJ1-5; D gene ambiguous. Germline-derived CDR1 and CDR2 are MNHEY and SVGAGI. The ends were cut back, 7 bases at V and 0 bases at J, with 10 bases in the middle. The CDR3 contains 14 residues. This CDR3 is CASKRVDSNQPQHF. For the CDR3, the DNA is TGTGCCAGCAAGCGGGTAGATAGCAATCAGCCCCAGCATTTT.